Listed below are T cell receptor beta chains from one sample, sequenced in a study of cytomegalovirus exposure and HLA in healthy donors. Sequencing used immunoSEQ multiplex PCR; TCRdb keeps in-frame clones, though not all of them. The sample contains 70,000 to 75,000 clones, 94% of which appear only once. Specimen: PBMCs. These receptors came from a woman aged 18-29 years in good health and CMV-seronegative. Each CDR3 is given with its conserved first and last residue. D genes are given only for firm matches. Not all rows give a size; the values are once, few, many and, for expanded clones, a class.

TRBV7-2,.,.,TRBJ1-2,12,TGTGCCAGCAGCCTCCCCCAGGGGGGCTACACCTTC,CASSLPQGGYTF
TRBV7-2,.,TRBD2,TRBJ2-5,13,TGTGCCAGCAGCTCCCATTGGGGGGGAACCCAGTACTTC,CASSSHWGGTQYF
TRBV18,.,TRBD1,TRBJ2-7,14,TGTGCCAGCTCATCTTGGGACAGGGGTCACGAGCAGTACTTC,CASSSWDRGHEQYF
TRBV23-1,few,TRBD2,TRBJ2-7,16,TGCGCCAGTGGGGGACTAGCGGGAGGGCCGGCCTACGAGCAGTACTTC,CASGGLAGGPAYEQYF
TRBV10-2,.,.,TRBJ1-2,12,TGCGCCAGCAGTGAGTTGAGCTATGGCTACACCTTC,CASSELSYGYTF
TRBV20-1,.,.,TRBJ2-7,11,TGCAGTGCTCCGCGCGGCCGCGAGCAGTACTTC,CSAPRGREQYF
TRBV11-3,.,TRBD2,TRBJ2-2,15,TGTGCCAGCAGCTTCCGAGGTGGGAGGGCCGGGGAGCTGTTTTTT,CASSFRGGRAGELFF
TRBV5-4,.,.,TRBJ2-5,14,TGTGCCAGCAGCTTGGGGCTAGACCAAGAGACCCAGTACTTC,CASSLGLDQETQYF
TRBV4-1,.,TRBD1,TRBJ1-5,17,TGCGCCAGCAGCCAAGCAGGGACAGGGTTGATCAATCAGCCCCAGCATTTT,CASSQAGTGLINQPQHF
TRBV7-8,.,.,TRBJ1-6,13,TGTGCCAGCAGCTTCGGGACTAAATCACCCCTCCACTTT,CASSFGTKSPLHF
TRBV2,.,TRBD1,TRBJ1-1,14,TGTGCCAGCAGTGACGATGGACAGGGGGCAGAAGCTTTCTTT,CASSDDGQGAEAFF
TRBV5-6,.,.,TRBJ1-4,14,TGTGCCAGCAGCTTTCGGCAGGCGGGGGAAAAACTGTTTTTT,CASSFRQAGEKLFF
TRBV10-3,.,TRBD1,TRBJ2-5,15,TGTGCCATCAGTATCGACAGGGGGATTCAAGAGACCCAGTACTTC,CAISIDRGIQETQYF
TRBV7-6,.,.,TRBJ2-2,14,TGTGCCGGCAGCCCGGGGGTGGACACCGGGGAGCTGTTTTTT,CAGSPGVDTGELFF
TRBV5-4,.,.,TRBJ1-1,13,TGTGCCAGCAGCCCTCAGGTGAACACTGAAGCTTTCTTT,CASSPQVNTEAFF
TRBV2,.,TRBD1,TRBJ1-2,15,TGTGCCAGCAGTGAGATGTCAGGGGGCCAAGATGGCTACACCTTC,CASSEMSGGQDGYTF
TRBV9,.,TRBD1,TRBJ1-4,15,TGTGCCAGCAGCGTAGAGGACAGGGAGAATGAAAAACTGTTTTTT,CASSVEDRENEKLFF
TRBV4-1,.,.,TRBJ2-7,15,TGCGCCAGCAGCCAAGTCTTAGGACAGACCTACGAGCAGTACTTC,CASSQVLGQTYEQYF
TRBV28,.,TRBD2,TRBJ2-7,16,TGTGCCAGCAGTAAGGGACTAGCGGGAGGGCCAAGGGAGCAGTACTTC,CASSKGLAGGPREQYF
TRBV27,once,TRBD1,TRBJ1-1,16,TGTGCCAGCAGTTTATGGCAGGGGACAGCGAACACTGAAGCTTTCTTT,CASSLWQGTANTEAFF
TRBV19,.,TRBD1,TRBJ1-6,16,TGTGCCAGTAGTTCCTTACCCGGACAGGGGAATTCACCCCTCCACTTT,CASSSLPGQGNSPLHF
TRBV10-1,.,TRBD2,TRBJ2-2,15,TGCGCCAGCAGTGAGGGCGGGAGGGACACCGGGGAGCTGTTTTTT,CASSEGGRDTGELFF
TRBV7-9,.,TRBD1,TRBJ2-7,14,TGTGCCAGCAGGGCTCCGGGACAGTCCTACGAGCAGTACTTC,CASRAPGQSYEQYF
TRBV5-1,.,TRBD1,TRBJ1-4,14,TGCGCCAGCAGCGGGGGGACAGGGATTGAAAAACTGTTTTTT,CASSGGTGIEKLFF
TRBV19,.,TRBD2,TRBJ2-7,13,TGTGCCAGTACTCCTAGCGGGAACTACGAGCAGTACTTC,CASTPSGNYEQYF
TRBV28,.,TRBD1,TRBJ1-5,15,TGTGCCAGCAGTCTTGACAGGGGGGGCAATCAGCCCCAGCATTTT,CASSLDRGGNQPQHF
TRBV6-1,.,TRBD2,TRBJ2-3,15,TGTGCCAGCAGTGAAGTTAGCGGGGGAACAGATACGCAGTATTTT,CASSEVSGGTDTQYF
TRBV6-1,.,.,TRBJ2-7,15,TGTGCCAGCAGGACTAGACAGTATCCGACCTACGAGCAGTACTTC,CASRTRQYPTYEQYF
TRBV5-8,once,TRBD1,TRBJ1-5,15,TGTGCCAGCAGCTTAGGGACAGGGGGCAATCAGCCCCAGCATTTT,CASSLGTGGNQPQHF
TRBV15,.,.,TRBJ1-2,15,TGTGCCACCAGCGCGGTCCCGGGGAGGGATTATGGCTACACCTTC,CATSAVPGRDYGYTF
TRBV5-1,.,TRBD1,TRBJ1-2,17,TGCGCCAGCAGCTTGGAAGGGACAGGGACCGATAACTATGGCTACACCTTC,CASSLEGTGTDNYGYTF
TRBV30,.,.,TRBJ1-4,13,TGTGCCTGGAGTGGGGGGGAGGGTGAAAAACTGTTTTTT,CAWSGGEGEKLFF
TRBV5-4,.,TRBD1,TRBJ1-1,14,TGTGCCAGCAACCAAGGGGGCGGTGACACTGAAGCTTTCTTT,CASNQGGGDTEAFF
TRBV6-1,.,TRBD2,TRBJ2-7,15,TGTGCCAGCAGTGAAGCTAGCGGGAGCTCCTACGAGCAGTACTTC,CASSEASGSSYEQYF
TRBV6-1,.,.,TRBJ1-1,13,TGTGCCAGCAGTCAACACCGGAACACTGAAGCTTTCTTT,CASSQHRNTEAFF
TRBV6-7,once,TRBD1,TRBJ1-5,14,TGTGCCAGCAACACTGGGACAGGGATACAGCCCCAGCATTTT,CASNTGTGIQPQHF
TRBV27,.,TRBD2,TRBJ2-5,14,TGTGCCAGCAGTTTAGCCAGGGAGGGAGAGACCCAGTACTTC,CASSLAREGETQYF
TRBV21-1,.,.,TRBJ1-2,16,TGTGCCAGCAGCAAAATCCGGTGGGGAGTGGACTATGGCTACACCTTC,CASSKIRWGVDYGYTF
TRBV13,.,TRBD2,TRBJ2-7,15,TGTGCCAGCAGCTTAAAGCGGGAGAGCTCCTACGAGCAGTACTTC,CASSLKRESSYEQYF
TRBV15,.,TRBD1,TRBJ2-5,16,TGTGCCACCAGCACAGGGACAGGGGGGCCCCAAGAGACCCAGTACTTC,CATSTGTGGPQETQYF
TRBV30,once,.,TRBJ1-1,15,TGTGCCTGGAGTGTACAGCCAGGGCCTAACACTGAAGCTTTCTTT,CAWSVQPGPNTEAFF
TRBV11-2,.,.,TRBJ2-7,13,TGTGCCAGCAGCTTAGCCGGGGAGTACGAGCAGTACTTC,CASSLAGEYEQYF
TRBV4-2,.,.,TRBJ1-4,15,TGTGCCAGCAGCCAAGAAGGGCAGGGTACGGGAAAACTGTTTTTT,CASSQEGQGTGKLFF
TRBV4-2,.,TRBD2,TRBJ2-7,14,TGTGCCAGCAGCCCGCTAGCGGGGGACTACGAGCAGTACTTC,CASSPLAGDYEQYF
TRBV9,once,TRBD2,TRBJ2-7,13,TGTGCCAGCAGCGGACGGACTAGTTACGAGCAGTACTTC,CASSGRTSYEQYF
TRBV2,.,TRBD2,TRBJ2-5,15,TGTGCCAGCAGAGATACTAGCGGGGGGGCCGAGGCCCAGTACTTC,CASRDTSGGAEAQYF
TRBV2,.,.,TRBJ1-1,14,TGTGCCAGCAGACAGACCTTCATGAACACTGAAGCTTTCTTT,CASRQTFMNTEAFF
TRBV18,once,.,TRBJ2-1,18,TGTGCCAGCTCACCACGGTGGGTTGAGAGAGGGGGCTACAATGAGCAGTTCTTC,CASSPRWVERGGYNEQFF
TRBV7-2,.,TRBD1,TRBJ1-6,16,TGTGCCAGCAGCTTAGAATACAGGGGGCTGAATTCACCCCTCCACTTT,CASSLEYRGLNSPLHF
TRBV5-1,.,TRBD1,TRBJ1-6,16,TGCGCCAGCAGCTTGAGTCAGGGGGGCAATAATTCACCCCTCCACTTT,CASSLSQGGNNSPLHF
TRBV19,.,.,TRBJ1-2,14,TGTGCCAGTAGTATAGGGTTAGCTAACTATGGCTACACCTTC,CASSIGLANYGYTF
TRBV28,.,.,TRBJ2-7,12,TGTGCCAGCAGGTCTCCTTCCTACGAGCAGTACTTC,CASRSPSYEQYF
TRBV28,.,TRBD1,TRBJ1-2,13,TGTGCCAGCCGGGACAGGGGGAGTTATGGCTACACCTTC,CASRDRGSYGYTF
TRBV5-5,.,.,TRBJ2-7,14,TGTGCCAGCGGATACAGTGCTGGCTCCTACGAGCAGTACTTC,CASGYSAGSYEQYF
TRBV28,.,TRBD1,TRBJ1-2,14,TGTGCCAGCACCGGGACAGGGGCGGGCTATGGCTACACCTTC,CASTGTGAGYGYTF